What follows are 10 T cell receptor beta chains derived from one specimen sequenced in a study of cytomegalovirus exposure and HLA in healthy donors. With 60 Vbeta and 13 Jbeta primers, the PCR was carried out. Sequencing used immunoSEQ multiplex PCR; TCRdb keeps in-frame clones, though not all of them. The sample holds fewer than 200,000 clones, less than 85% seen once. Sequencing was done on a sample of PBMCs. The receptors here all came from a male donor in good health and CMV-seronegative.

V gene TRBV7-8 combines with J gene TRBJ2-1; 7 bases are a match to TRBD2. This CDR3 is 15 amino acids long. Germline CDR1 reads SGHVS; CDR2 reads FQNEAQ. Trimming cost V 2 bases and J 5 bases; bases outside gene matches: 6. CDR3 amino acids: CASSLFLAEDNEQFF. Written as DNA, the CDR3 is TGTGCCAGCAGCTTATTCCTAGCGGAGGACAATGAGCAGTTCTTC.

Points on this clone: Distinct nucleotide sequences in the sample also encode this CDR3. The chain is built from TRBV6-5 and TRBJ2-7, with TRBD2 matching over 7 bases. This CDR3 comprises 16 residues. With V trimmed by 0 bases and J by 1 base, 6 bases remained unmatched. Germline assignment: CDR1 MNHEY and CDR2 SVGAGI. The CDR3: CASSYSSRGRSYEQYF. CDR3 DNA sequence: TGTGCCAGCAGTTACTCGTCGCGCGGGAGATCCTACGAGCAGTACTTC.

This clone was recorded only once. This sequence joins TRBV28 and TRBJ2-1; TRBD1 might be the D (5 bases). The CDR3 is 12 amino acids. Germline CDR1 is MDHEN and CDR2 is SYDVKM. CDR3 nucleotide sequence: TGTACTCCCCTTTTTTTGGGGCGGGAGCAGTTCTTC. It translates to CTPLFLGREQFF.

This chain uses TRBV5-1 with TRBJ1-1; D is uncertain. Germline CDR1 and CDR2: SGHRS and YFSETQ. The V gene lost 3 bases and the J gene lost 1 base, with 7 bases spanning the gap. The CDR3 is 13 amino acids. The DNA for the CDR3 is TGCGCCAGCAGCTCTATAACGAACACTGAAGCTTTCTTT. Its translation: CASSSITNTEAFF. Supplemented by reference TRBV5-1 and TRBJ1-1, the full variable domain reads KAGVTQTPRYLIKTRGQQVTLSCSPISGHRSVSWYQQTPGQGLQFLFEYFSETQRNKGNFPGRFSGRQFSNSRSEMNVSTLELGDSALYLCASSSITNTEAFFGQGTRLTVV.

The chain couples TRBV10-3 to TRBJ2-2; 7 bases align to TRBD2. The CDR3 sequence is 16 residues long. Looked up from germline, CDR1 is ENHRY and CDR2 is SYGVKD. J was trimmed by 5 bases and V by 9 bases; bases with no gene match: 15. The CDR3 protein is CAMGQASGAGTGELFF. CDR3 sequence (DNA): TGTGCCATGGGCCAGGCTAGCGGAGCAGGGACCGGGGAGCTGTTTTTT.

The V gene is TRBV27, the J gene TRBJ2-7; D uncertain. V lost 5 bases to trimming and J lost 2 bases, with 16 bases between them. CDR3 size: 15 residues. The germline gives CDR1 MNHEY, CDR2 SMNVEV (reference sequence). CDR3 protein: CASSPPRRVAYEQYF. CDR3 DNA: TGTGCCAGCAGTCCCCCCCGTCGGGTGGCCTACGAGCAGTACTTC.

J is TRBJ2-7 and V is TRBV11-2; D perhaps matches TRBD2 (6 bases). V was clipped by 0 bases and J by 4 bases, with 16 bases between them. CDR3 size: 16 residues. The germline CDR1 and CDR2 sequences are SGHAT and FQNNGV. The CDR3 DNA reads TGTGCCAGCAGCTTAGAAGGTGGGACTCGAAAGTACGAGCAGTACTTC. This translates into CASSLEGGTRKYEQYF.

The chain employs TRBV5-5 and TRBJ1-4; the D is unclear. This CDR3 has 17 amino acids. Germline V gives CDR1 SGHKS, CDR2 YYEKEE (reference sequence). Trimming removed 3 bases from V and 1 base from J, with 16 bases in between. The CDR3 DNA sequence: TGTGCCAGCAGCTCCGTTGGGTTCCGCGGAACTAATGAAAAACTGTTTTTT. This sequence encodes CASSSVGFRGTNEKLFF.

The rearrangement links TRBV6-5 to TRBJ2-7; D may be TRBD1 (7 bases). This CDR3 has 15 residues. The germline gives CDR1 MNHEY, CDR2 SVGAGI. Trimming took off 0 bases at V and 3 bases at J, with 12 bases between the two ends. The CDR3 DNA is TGTGCCAGCAGTTACTCGGCGGGACAGAGCTACGAGCAGTACTTC. Translation: CASSYSAGQSYEQYF.

DNA of the CDR3: TGTGCCAGCAGCTTAGGCGGACAGGTTAGCAATCAGCCCCAGCATTTT. The encoded protein is CASSLGGQVSNQPQHF. The gene calls are TRBV11-2 and TRBJ1-5, with 7 bases that match TRBD1. The CDR3 has 16 residues. Germline loops: CDR1 SGHAT, CDR2 FQNNGV. With V trimmed by 1 base and J by 0 bases, 3 bases remained unmatched.